This T cell receptor beta chain was recorded in a study of T-cell memory formation after mild COVID-19. TCRdb redid the calling of the 5' RACE reads with MiXCR, one entry per CDR3 protein. Of over 55,000 distinct CDR3 sequences detected, less than 15% appear once; the ten largest clones hold roughly a quarter. Germline CDR1 MNHEY, CDR2 SVGAGI. CDR3 length equals 13 residues. The germline V and J ends were trimmed by 5 bases and 6 bases, with 14 bases remaining between them. The chain recombines TRBV6-5 with TRBJ2-7, with TRBD2 as a possible D gene (5 bases). This clonotype was sampled from a man aged 18 to 29 who had mild COVID-19 (a few samples of this study predate the infection). Cell type and time point are not known. The sample comprised PBMCs or a T cell subset sorted from them (not recorded which). CDR3 in amino acids: CASSLPATSEQYF. CDR3 bases: TGTGCCAGCAGTCTCCCGGCCACTAGCGAGCAGTACTTC.